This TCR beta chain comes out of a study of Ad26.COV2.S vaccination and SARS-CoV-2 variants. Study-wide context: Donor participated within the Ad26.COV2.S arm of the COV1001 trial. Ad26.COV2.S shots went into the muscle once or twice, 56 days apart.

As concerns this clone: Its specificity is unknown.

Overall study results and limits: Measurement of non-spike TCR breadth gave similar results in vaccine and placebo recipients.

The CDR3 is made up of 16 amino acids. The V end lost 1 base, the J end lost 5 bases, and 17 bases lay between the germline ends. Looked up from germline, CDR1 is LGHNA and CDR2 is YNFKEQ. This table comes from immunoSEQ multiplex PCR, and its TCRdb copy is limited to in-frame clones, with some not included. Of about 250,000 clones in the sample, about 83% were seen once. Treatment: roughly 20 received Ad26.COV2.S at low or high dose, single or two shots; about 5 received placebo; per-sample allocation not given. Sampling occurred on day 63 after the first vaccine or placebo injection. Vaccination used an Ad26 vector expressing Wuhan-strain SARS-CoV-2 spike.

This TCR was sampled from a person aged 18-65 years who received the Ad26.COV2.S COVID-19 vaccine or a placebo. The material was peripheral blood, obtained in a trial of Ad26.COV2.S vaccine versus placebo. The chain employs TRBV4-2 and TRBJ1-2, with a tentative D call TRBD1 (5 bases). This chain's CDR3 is CASSQVEGPGVYGYTF. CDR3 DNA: TGTGCCAGCAGCCAAGTTGAAGGGCCGGGGGTTTATGGCTACACCTTC.